This T cell receptor (beta chain) was documented in a study of T-cell memory formation after mild COVID-19. MiXCR, run by TCRdb on the 5' RACE reads, gives a single entry per CDR3 protein. The data show about 540,000 distinct CDR3 sequences, with around 20% seen just once and 12% held by the top ten. CDR1 and CDR2 from the germline V gene are SGHVS and FNYEAQ. This CDR3 has 16 residues. J gave up 6 bases and V 2 bases, and 11 bases lay outside the gene matches. The TCR comes from an adult woman who had mild COVID-19 (a few samples of this study predate the infection). Cell type and time point are not known. Sequencing was done on a sample of PBMCs or a T cell subset sorted from them (not recorded which). The chain joins TRBV7-6 to TRBJ2-7, with TRBD2 identical over 9 bases. CDR3 sequence (DNA): TGTGCCAGCAGCTTATCTACTAGCGGGCTTACGGGCGAGCAGTACTTC. This gives the protein CASSLSTSGLTGEQYF.